The 30 T cell receptor beta chains below were found in one sample sequenced in a study of beta chain features in type 1 diabetes. Since all of the isolated RNA was reverse transcribed, expressed TCRB transcripts were what got sequenced. Using immunoSEQ multiplex PCR, the repertoire was profiled, and TCRdb retains in-frame clones only, with some absent. The sample yields about 300,000 clones, around 7.3% seen once. The sample comprised central memory CD4+ T cells from blood. These receptors originate from a woman aged 18-29 years in good health.

The chain has TRBV11-2 and TRBJ2-5; TRBD2 matches 7 bases. V gave up 5 bases and J gave up 5 bases; unmatched junction bases: 11. The CDR3 is 15 residues long. Germline V gene data show CDR1 as SGHAT and CDR2 as FQNNGV. The DNA of the CDR3 is TGTGCCAGCAGCCAGGCGCGGGGGATCGGGGAGACCCAGTACTTC. It specifies CASSQARGIGETQYF.

A few counts support this clone. V gene TRBV7-3 combines with J gene TRBJ2-3, with 7 positions matching TRBD1. J lost 1 base, V lost 2 bases, and 0 bases had no gene match. The germline V gene has CDR1 SGHTA and CDR2 FQGTGA. The CDR3 has 14 amino acids. This chain's CDR3 is CASSLQGGTDTQYF. CDR3 sequence (DNA): TGTGCCAGCAGCTTACAGGGGGGCACAGATACGCAGTATTTT.

This rearrangement joins TRBV5-6 to TRBJ1-6; D is ambiguous. The germline V gene has CDR1 SGHDT and CDR2 YYEEEE. The length of the CDR3 is 14 residues. V was pared by 1 base and J by 10 bases, with 12 bases between. The DNA for the CDR3 is TGTGCCAGCAGCTTGCGTGCTTTGGCCTCACCCCTCCACTTT. This codes for CASSLRALASPLHF.

This clone was observed a handful of times. This chain joins TRBV30 and TRBJ2-7, with D perhaps TRBD1 or TRBD2 (5 bases each). The V gene lost 2 bases and the J gene lost 5 bases, with 13 bases spanning the gap. The CDR3 is 13 amino acids. The germline V gene encodes CDR1 GTSNPN and CDR2 SVGIG (reference sequence). The CDR3 nucleotides read TGTGCCTGGAGTAGGGACCCTCCCAACGAGCAGTACTTC. Protein: CAWSRDPPNEQYF.

This clone was seen many times. V gene TRBV14 combines with J gene TRBJ2-3, with a weak D call TRBD2 (5 bases). The CDR3 loop spans 13 amino acids. V was trimmed by 0 bases and J by 8 bases, leaving 9 bases between them. The germline gives CDR1 SGHDN, CDR2 FVKESK. The DNA for the CDR3 is TGTGCCAGCAGCCAAGATCCCGCGGGTACGCAGTATTTT. It specifies CASSQDPAGTQYF. Combining the CDR3 with reference TRBV14 and TRBJ2-3 gives the whole variable domain EAGVTQFPSHSVIEKGQTVTLRCDPISGHDNLYWYRRVMGKEIKFLLHFVKESKQDESGMPNNRFLAERTGGTYSTLKVQPAELEDSGVYFCASSQDPAGTQYFGPGTRLTVL.

This clone was detected a few times. This sequence joins TRBV6-5 and TRBJ1-1; D not resolved. Germline values: CDR1 MNHEY, CDR2 SVGAGI. Trimming removed 5 bases from V and 0 bases from J, with 7 bases in between. This CDR3 has 13 amino acids. CDR3 DNA sequence: TGTGCCAGCAGTCAGACAATGAACACTGAAGCTTTCTTT. Amino acid sequence: CASSQTMNTEAFF.

The chain carries TRBV4-3 and TRBJ1-2, with 7 nucleotides matching TRBD1. The CDR3 is made up of 14 amino acids. In germline, CDR1 is LGHNA, CDR2 YSLEER. With 4 bases clipped from V and 4 bases from J, the junction kept 6 bases outside the gene matches. The CDR3 region is CASSRDGTAYGYTF. The CDR3 DNA sequence: TGCGCCAGCAGCCGGGACGGGACAGCCTATGGCTACACCTTC.

This clone was counted ten times or more. The same CDR3 can be traced to other DNA sequences in this sample. The V and J genes are TRBV18 and TRBJ1-1; tentatively, D is TRBD1 (5 bases). The CDR3 contains 12 residues. From germline, CDR1 is KGHSH and CDR2 LQKENI. Trimming took off 3 bases at V and 3 bases at J, with 5 bases between the two ends. The chain's CDR3 is CASSPGDTEAFF. The CDR3 nucleotides are TGTGCCAGCTCACCGGGGGACACTGAAGCTTTCTTT.

This clone was seen many times. This chain connects TRBV9 to TRBJ2-7; tentatively, D is TRBD2 (6 bases). V gave up 0 bases and J gave up 6 bases, with 13 bases separating them. Germline V gene lookup returns CDR1 SGDLS and CDR2 YYNGEE. The CDR3 covers 14 residues. The CDR3 reads CASSVVSGGTEQYF. DNA for the CDR3: TGTGCCAGCAGCGTAGTATCCGGAGGGACCGAGCAGTACTTC.

This chain joins TRBV23-1 and TRBJ1-1, with a tentative D call TRBD1 (5 bases). TRBV23-1 is an open reading frame whose function is uncertain. V was clipped by 6 bases and J by 8 bases, with 16 bases between them. The CDR3 has 13 amino acids. CDR3 amino acids: CASSQQRDGEAFF. Here the CDR3 DNA reads TGCGCCAGCAGCCAACAAAGGGACGGGGAAGCTTTCTTT.

The chain is built from TRBV29-1 and TRBJ2-7; possibly TRBD2 for D (5 bases). This CDR3 region has 13 residues. The germline V gene encodes CDR1 SQVTM and CDR2 ANQGSEA. The V and J ends lost 3 bases and 7 bases respectively, with 16 bases between them. CDR3 DNA sequence: TGCAGCGTTGAGCGCGGAGCCGGCGGGGAGCAGTACTTC. It specifies CSVERGAGGEQYF.

This clone has only a few counts. The rearrangement links TRBV10-3 to TRBJ1-2; tentative D call: TRBD1 (5 bases). Germline loops: CDR1 ENHRY, CDR2 SYGVKD. V dropped 2 bases and J dropped 6 bases, with 16 bases sitting between them. The CDR3 is 15 residues long. The CDR3 loop is CAISEQVAGTDGYTF. The CDR3 coding sequence is TGTGCCATCAGTGAGCAAGTTGCGGGGACGGATGGCTACACCTTC.

This clone was observed at least ten times. The chain recombines TRBV19 with TRBJ2-1; D is uncertain. The CDR3 has 11 amino acids. V lost 8 bases to trimming and J lost 6 bases, with 8 bases between them. Germline V gene lookup returns CDR1 LNHDA and CDR2 SQIVND (reference sequence). The CDR3 loop reads CASPNPNEQFF. The CDR3 nucleotides are TGTGCCAGTCCCAACCCCAATGAGCAGTTCTTC.

This clone was observed many times. This chain connects TRBV4-2 to TRBJ2-7; 10 nucleotides line up with TRBD2. V dropped 5 bases and J dropped 3; count of bases not matched to a gene: 10. The CDR3 is 16 residues long. Germline CDR1 LGHNA, CDR2 YNFKEQ. The CDR3, as DNA: TGTGCCAGCAGCGGAAGCGGGAGGGCCGTGGACTACGAGCAGTACTTC. This translates into CASSGSGRAVDYEQYF.

Only a few counts were recorded for this clone. The chain is built from TRBV5-6 and TRBJ1-2, with D perhaps TRBD1 (5 bases). CDR1 is SGHDT, CDR2 YYEEEE, per germline. The CDR3 has 15 amino acids. Trimming stripped 3 bases from V and 3 bases from J, with 15 bases between. The CDR3 reads CASSSRPGSDYGYTF. The CDR3 nucleotides are TGTGCCAGCAGCTCCCGCCCAGGGTCGGACTATGGCTACACCTTC.

This clone was seen more than once but under ten times. The CDR3 nucleotides read TGTGCCAGTAGTATGGGTCTAGCGGGGACTAATACGCAGTATTTT. Protein sequence: CASSMGLAGTNTQYF. The chain combines TRBV19 with TRBJ2-3, with 9 positions matching TRBD2. Germline V CDR1 and CDR2: LNHDA, SQIVND (reference sequence). This CDR3 comprises 15 residues. Losses at the gene ends were 3 bases for V and 7 bases for J; bases not matched to a gene: 8.

About this clone: This may come from a read error, since a much larger clone is one base off. This sequence joins TRBV7-6 and TRBJ2-5, with D uncertain. The CDR3 totals 13 residues. The germline V gene encodes CDR1 SGHVS and CDR2 FNYEAQ. V dropped 2 bases and J dropped 5 bases, with 9 bases sitting between them. This CDR3 reads CASSLSIGETQYF. DNA for the CDR3: TGTGCCAGCAGCTTATCTATTGGGGAGACCCAGTACTTC.

The chain combines TRBV18 with TRBJ2-7, with 7 bases matching TRBD2. Germline CDR1 is KGHSH and CDR2 is LQKENI. V trimming: 4 bases; J trimming: 5 bases; junction bases outside the gene matches: 11. The CDR3 length is 15 residues. As DNA, the CDR3 is TGTGCCAGCTCACTTCGGGGTCGGGGGGTCGACGAGCAGTACTTC. This gives the protein CASSLRGRGVDEQYF. Using reference TRBV18 and TRBJ2-7 for the parts outside the CDR3, the full variable domain is NAGVMQNPRHLVRRRGQEARLRCSPMKGHSHVYWYRQLPEEGLKFMVYLQKENIIDESGMPKERFSAEFPKEGPSILRIQQVVRGDSAAYFCASSLRGRGVDEQYFGPGTRLTVT.

The J gene is TRBJ1-6, the V gene TRBV7-9; TRBD1 is a possible D gene (5 bases). The V and J ends lost 1 base and 10 bases respectively, with 11 bases between them. Germline V gene data show CDR1 as SEHNR and CDR2 as FQNEAQ (reference sequence). This CDR3 has 14 residues. In DNA form, the CDR3 reads TGTGCCAGCAGCTTAGGGGGGGGAAGCTCACCCCTCCACTTT. Its protein is CASSLGGGSSPLHF.

The chain uses TRBV6-4 and TRBJ2-1; no definite D call. Trimming pared 5 bases from V and 9 bases from J, leaving 11 bases between. The CDR3 consists of 12 residues. Germline CDR1 and CDR2: MRHNA and SNTAGT. CDR3: CASSRIPGEQFF. The CDR3 DNA reads TGTGCCAGCAGTCGAATCCCCGGTGAGCAGTTCTTC.

This clone was counted only a few times. The rearrangement uses TRBV19 and TRBJ2-7; TRBD2 is a possible D gene (6 bases). The CDR3 runs to 13 residues. Trimming pared 5 bases from V and 5 bases from J, leaving 13 bases between. Germline loops: CDR1 LNHDA, CDR2 SQIVND (reference sequence). CDR3 protein: CASSSGVGNEQYF. CDR3 nucleotides: TGTGCCAGTAGTTCGGGGGTTGGGAACGAGCAGTACTTC.

This clone came up a few times. The chain carries TRBV5-6 and TRBJ1-2, with a possible D match to TRBD1 (5 bases). V was trimmed by 1 base and J by 11 bases, leaving 12 bases between them. CDR1 is SGHDT and CDR2 is YYEEEE in the germline V gene. The CDR3 totals 12 residues. In DNA form, the CDR3 reads TGTGCCAGCAGCTTGCGAGGGGCCCCTTACACCTTC. Translation gives CASSLRGAPYTF.

With respect to this clone: Additional DNA sequences in this sample encode the identical CDR3. V is TRBV7-2 and J is TRBJ2-5; 8 positions agree with TRBD1. The germline CDR1 and CDR2 sequences are SGHTA and FQGNSA. Trimming cost V 4 bases and J 4 bases; bases outside gene matches: 5. The CDR3 sequence is 14 residues long. Here the CDR3 DNA reads TGTGCCAGCAGCTCCTCCGGACAGGGAGAGACCCAGTACTTC. Amino acids: CASSSSGQGETQYF.

This clone was observed a handful of times. V is TRBV29-1 and J is TRBJ1-5; 10 bases align to TRBD1. Trimming at V came to 4 bases and at J to 5 bases, leaving 2 bases not matched to a gene. Germline assignment: CDR1 SQVTM and CDR2 ANQGSEA. CDR3 size: 13 residues. This chain's CDR3 is CSVGQGAYQPQHF. CDR3 bases: TGCAGCGTTGGACAGGGGGCCTATCAGCCCCAGCATTTT.

The chain recombines TRBV2 with TRBJ2-1, with 10 bases fitting TRBD2. Germline CDR1 and CDR2: SNHLY and FYNNEI. Trimming at V came to 7 bases and at J to 7 bases, leaving 10 bases not matched to a gene. This CDR3 has 15 residues. The CDR3 nucleotides are TGTGCCAGCAAAACTGGACTAGCGGCTGGTAATGAGCAGTTCTTC. It specifies CASKTGLAAGNEQFF.

This clone turned up a few times. V and J are TRBV15 and TRBJ2-5; either TRBD1 or TRBD2 may supply D (5 bases each). Germline CDR1 is LNHNV and CDR2 is YYDKDF (reference sequence). V dropped 5 bases and J dropped 5 bases, with 15 bases sitting between them. The CDR3 has 14 residues. Here the CDR3 reads CATSGSGGRETQYF. The CDR3 DNA reads TGTGCCACCAGCGGGTCTGGGGGTAGGGAGACCCAGTACTTC. Filled out from reference TRBV15 and TRBJ2-5, the complete variable domain reads DAMVIQNPRYQVTQFGKPVTLSCSQTLNHNVMYWYQQKSSQAPKLLFHYYDKDFNNEADTPDNFQSRRPNTSFCFLDIRSPGLGDTAMYLCATSGSGGRETQYFGPGTRLLVL.

The chain couples TRBV7-2 to TRBJ1-1; D is undetermined. Trimming left V 6 bases short and J 0 bases short, with 8 bases between. The CDR3 loop spans 13 amino acids. Germline V lookup: CDR1 SGHTA, CDR2 FQGNSA. The CDR3 DNA is TGTGCCAGCAGTAAACCCCTGAACACTGAAGCTTTCTTT. This translates into CASSKPLNTEAFF.

This clone was counted at least ten times. This chain uses TRBV21-1 with TRBJ1-4. TRBV21-1 is tagged as a pseudogene. The CDR3 runs to 12 residues. CDR3 in amino acids: CASSPRREKLFF. The CDR3 region has the DNA TGTGCCAGCAGCCCCCGGCGTGAAAAACTGTTTTTT.

This clone was detected only a few times. The chain recombines TRBV7-2 with TRBJ2-3, with 10 positions matching TRBD2. V gave up 2 bases and J gave up 3 bases; unmatched junction bases: 8. In germline, CDR1 is SGHTA, CDR2 FQGNSA. The CDR3 is 17 residues long. The DNA of the CDR3 is TGTGCCAGCAGCTTAAGCGGGGGGGCGTCCCGTACAGATACGCAGTATTTT. Its translation: CASSLSGGASRTDTQYF. Looking up the rest from reference TRBV7-2 and TRBJ2-3 gives the full variable domain: GAGVSQSPSNKVTEKGKDVELRCDPISGHTALYWYRQSLGQGLEFLIYFQGNSAPDKSGLPSDRFSAERTGGSVSTLTIQRTQQEDSAVYLCASSLSGGASRTDTQYFGPGTRLTVL.

The chain carries TRBV9 and TRBJ2-3, with D unresolved. The germline V gene encodes CDR1 SGDLS and CDR2 YYNGEE. Trimming removed 5 bases from V and 2 bases from J, with 12 bases in between. There are 14 residues in the CDR3. The CDR3 DNA is TGTGCCAGCAGACGAGGTTCCCCCACAGATACGCAGTATTTT. It translates to CASRRGSPTDTQYF.